This T cell receptor (beta chain) was captured in a study of OX40 agonist ivuxolimab in advanced cancers. Background on the study: Across the patients, intravenous ivuxolimab was delivered every 2 weeks at 0.01 to 10 mg/kg.

Method: immunoSEQ multiplex PCR; TCRdb's copy keeps in-frame clones and lacks some. The sample has tens of thousands of clones, around 84% seen once. Germline CDR1 reads GTSNPN; CDR2 reads SVGIG (reference sequence). This CDR3 is 13 amino acids long. Between the trimmed V and J ends, which lost 4 bases and 4 bases, there was a span of 14 bases. The sampling schedule covered blood at baseline, cycle 4 day 1, and cycle 7 day 1. This clonotype was obtained from an adult with an advanced solid tumor such as melanoma, head and neck, liver or kidney cancer. The specimen was CD4+ or CD8+ T cells sorted from blood, collected in a trial of the OX40 agonist ivuxolimab. The chain uses TRBV30 and TRBJ2-7; D is possibly TRBD2 (6 bases). The CDR3 nucleotides are TGTGCCTGGAAGGATGCGGGGCAGTACGAGCAGTACTTC. Its protein product is CAWKDAGQYEQYF.